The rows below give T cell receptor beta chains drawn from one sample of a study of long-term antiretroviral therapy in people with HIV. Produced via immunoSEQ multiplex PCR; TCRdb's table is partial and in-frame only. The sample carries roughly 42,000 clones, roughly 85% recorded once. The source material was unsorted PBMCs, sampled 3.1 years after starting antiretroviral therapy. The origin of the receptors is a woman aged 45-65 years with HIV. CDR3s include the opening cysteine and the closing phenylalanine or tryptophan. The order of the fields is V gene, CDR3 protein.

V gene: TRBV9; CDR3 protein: CASSVVAGNEQYF
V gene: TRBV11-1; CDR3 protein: CASSLKRGLQETQYF
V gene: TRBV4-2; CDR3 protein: CASSQERQTNTVYGYTF
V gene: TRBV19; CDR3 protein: CASSPTLGRVSSGNTIYF
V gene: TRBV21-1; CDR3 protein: CATPPGLAGGESSYNEQFF
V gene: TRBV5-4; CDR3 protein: CASSLDSSGELFF
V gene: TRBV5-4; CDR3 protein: CASSPGTGISREQYF
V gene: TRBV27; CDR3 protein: CASNNIGAGEAFF
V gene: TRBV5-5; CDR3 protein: CASSLTPGTGNQPQHF
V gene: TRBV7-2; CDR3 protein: CASSLGQSKNIQYF
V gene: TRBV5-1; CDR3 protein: CASSFLAGDGEQFF
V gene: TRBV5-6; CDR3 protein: CASSLTGGEKLFF
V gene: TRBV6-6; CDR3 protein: CASSYRRTGLNTEAFF
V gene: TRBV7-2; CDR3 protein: CASSFGLADIQYF
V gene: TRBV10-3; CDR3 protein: CAIGDQGIGEKLFF
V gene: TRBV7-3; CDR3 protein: CASSLDSGGRSAEAFF
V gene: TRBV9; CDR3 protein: CASSPEGETYEQYF
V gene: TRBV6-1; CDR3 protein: CASSEALGEQETQYF
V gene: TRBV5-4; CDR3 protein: CASRLAGGREQYF
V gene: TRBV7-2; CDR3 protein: CASSPLLFGHEQFF
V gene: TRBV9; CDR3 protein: CASSRGQGDEKLFF
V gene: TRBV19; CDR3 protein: CASTLTQGNQPQHF
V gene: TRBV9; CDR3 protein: CASSSTATLETQYF
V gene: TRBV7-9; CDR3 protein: CASSTGQGSYGYTF
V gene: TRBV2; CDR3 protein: CASSGLGYNEQFF
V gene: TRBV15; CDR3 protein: CATSTPGGKAKNIQYF
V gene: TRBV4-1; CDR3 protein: CASSQFPKKQGPDTQYF
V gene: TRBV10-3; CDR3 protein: CAISAQGNGYTF
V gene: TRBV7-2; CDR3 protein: CASSFGTDGELFF
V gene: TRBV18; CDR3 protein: CASSPPGRNQETQYF
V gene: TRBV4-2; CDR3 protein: CASSQESGTDTQYF
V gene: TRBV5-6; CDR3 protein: CASRTTGLGTEAFF
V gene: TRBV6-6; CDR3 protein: CASTGGELFF
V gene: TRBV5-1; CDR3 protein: CASRTTVSGTDTQYF
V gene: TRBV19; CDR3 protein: CASSEGGTNQPQHF
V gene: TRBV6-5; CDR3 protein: CASSYEDRVGNEQFF
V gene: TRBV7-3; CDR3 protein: CASSLSAGQPQHF
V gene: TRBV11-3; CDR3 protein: CASSLERRGTDTQYF
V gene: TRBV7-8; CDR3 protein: CASSSRGRPSNTGELFF
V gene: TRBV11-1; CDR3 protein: CASSLAETGGRETQYF
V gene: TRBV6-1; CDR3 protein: CASSQVRGEAFF
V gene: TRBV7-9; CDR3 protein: CASSSTGARNQPQHF
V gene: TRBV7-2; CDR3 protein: CASSLVGINEQFF
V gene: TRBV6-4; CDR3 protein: CASSPDRVSNYGYTF
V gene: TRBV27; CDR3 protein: CASSLQGANYGYTF
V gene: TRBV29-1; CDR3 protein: CSVEDSYEQYF
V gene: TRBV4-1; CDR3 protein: CASSRAGGPDEQYF
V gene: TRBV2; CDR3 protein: CASSAQGGSYEQYF
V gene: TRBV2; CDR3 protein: CASSGRWGTEAFF
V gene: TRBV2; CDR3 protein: CAITPRHEQYF
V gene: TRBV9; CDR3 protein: CASGSPEGYTF
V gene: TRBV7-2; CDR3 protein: CASSLRAERYNEQFF
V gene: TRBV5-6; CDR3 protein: CASSWVGGAEQYF
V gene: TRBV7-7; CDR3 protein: CASSLGVDRGAGANVLTF
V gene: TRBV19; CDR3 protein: CASSIRDGYGYTF
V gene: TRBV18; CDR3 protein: CASSPVTGTTYEQYF
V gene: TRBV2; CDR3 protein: CASSESDRGGTGELFF
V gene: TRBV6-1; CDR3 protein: CASSGMFGVQETQYF
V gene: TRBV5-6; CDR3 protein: CASSQATGRSHEQFF
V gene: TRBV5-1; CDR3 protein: CASSWDRGDTQYF